The 25 T cell receptor beta chains below were found in one sample sequenced in a study of T cells in Graves' hyperthyroidism and ophthalmopathy. The TCR beta CDR3 regions underwent amplification using RNA transcripts as the source. The TCR CDR3 first-round RT-PCR relied on the HTBI primer set. TCRdb recomputed calls from the multiplex PCR reads with MiXCR, one row per CDR3 protein. The sample consists of around 270,000 distinct CDR3 sequences, roughly a fifth of them appearing once. Sequencing used blood. The receptors stem from a man between 50 and 59 years old with Graves' ophthalmopathy.

This chain uses TRBV30 with TRBJ2-2; 7 bases line up with TRBD1. Germline V CDR1 and CDR2: GTSNPN, SVGIG (reference sequence). The V and J ends lost 1 base and 4 bases, in that order; junction bases with no gene match: 15. The CDR3 contains 18 residues. DNA of the CDR3: TGTGCCTGGAGTGGACGGCAAAGGACAGGACGAGTCACCGGGGAGCTGTTTTTT. It encodes CAWSGRQRTGRVTGELFF.

The chain has TRBV2 and TRBJ1-2; 9 nucleotides line up with TRBD1. V shed 4 bases, J shed 6 bases, and the junction held 9 bases outside the gene matches. Per germline, CDR1 SNHLY and CDR2 FYNNEI. This CDR3 is built from 15 residues. The CDR3 DNA reads TGTGCCAGCAGTGGACAGGGGGTGGCTTCGGATGGCTACACCTTC. Translation: CASSGQGVASDGYTF.

The chain carries TRBV6-1 and TRBJ2-6, with a possible D match to TRBD1 (5 bases). Germline loops: CDR1 MNHNS, CDR2 SASEGT. The V end was cut by 5 bases, the J end by 3 bases, with 26 bases between. CDR3 length: 20 amino acids. For the CDR3, the DNA is TGTGCCAGCAGTTATCCCTCGATCAGGGCCAGCGCTAGTGGGGCCAACGTCCTGACTTTC. The encoded protein is CASSYPSIRASASGANVLTF.

This clonotype was seen ten or more times. V gene TRBV3-1 combines with J gene TRBJ2-1; weak D call: TRBD2 (5 bases). The CDR3 runs 14 residues. Germline CDR1 LGHDT, CDR2 YNNKEL (reference sequence). The V end was cut by 1 base, the J end by 5 bases, with 9 bases between. CDR3 residues: CASSQGGFNNEQFF. The CDR3 coding sequence is TGTGCCAGCAGCCAAGGAGGGTTTAACAATGAGCAGTTCTTC.

Only a few counts were recorded for this clonotype. This rearrangement joins TRBV7-9 to TRBJ2-7; TRBD1 might be the D (6 bases). The tail of the sequence fits TRBJ2-1 better, so the J call may be wrong. The CDR3 loop spans 13 amino acids. In germline, CDR1 is SEHNR, CDR2 FQNEAQ (reference sequence). The CDR3 sequence is CASCTGPNYEQFF. As DNA, the CDR3 is TGTGCCAGCTGCACAGGGCCGAACTACGAGCAGTTCTTC.

The chain is built from TRBV7-9 and TRBJ2-7; 9 bases are a match to TRBD1. The CDR3 runs 16 residues. Germline assignment: CDR1 SEHNR and CDR2 FQNEAQ (reference sequence). Trimming took 2 bases from V and 3 from J; bases not matched to a gene: 8. In DNA, the CDR3 is TGTGCCAGCAGCTTACTTCCGGGACAGGGAAACTACGAGCAGTACTTC. Translated, it gives CASSLLPGQGNYEQYF.

J is TRBJ2-1 and V is TRBV24-1; tentative D call: TRBD2 (5 bases). The germline CDR1 and CDR2 sequences are KGHDR and SFDVKD. The V and J ends lost 6 bases and 9 bases respectively, with 23 bases between them. The CDR3 has 16 amino acids. The DNA of the CDR3 is TGTGCCACCAGTCCCGCGGAGCGGTCAACGAACGGTGAGCAGTTCTTC. It yields the protein CATSPAERSTNGEQFF.

This clonotype was recorded at least ten times. V is TRBV14 and J is TRBJ1-1, with unresolved D. The CDR3 totals 13 residues. V was trimmed by 4 bases and J by 11 bases, leaving 17 bases between them. Per germline, CDR1 SGHDN and CDR2 FVKESK. CDR3 amino acids: CASSPARGGEAFF. CDR3 nucleotide sequence: TGTGCCAGCAGCCCAGCCCGGGGAGGAGAGGCTTTCTTT.

This clonotype appeared many times. V usage is TRBV27 and J usage is TRBJ1-1; maybe TRBD1 (5 bases). V gave up 5 bases and J gave up 2 bases, with 12 bases separating them. Germline V gene sequence: CDR1 MNHEY, CDR2 SMNVEV (reference sequence). The CDR3 has 14 residues. CDR3 sequence: CASSVGGFNTEAFF. The CDR3 region has the DNA TGTGCCAGCAGTGTGGGGGGGTTTAACACTGAAGCTTTCTTT.

This clonotype was observed a handful of times. This sequence joins TRBV6-1 and TRBJ1-5, with no clear D. The CDR3 sequence is 12 residues long. In germline, CDR1 is MNHNS, CDR2 SASEGT. Trimming shortened V by 8 bases and J by 4 bases, and 9 bases separated the two germline ends. The CDR3 here is CASGSANQPQHF. The CDR3, as DNA: TGTGCCAGCGGGTCAGCGAATCAGCCCCAGCATTTT.

This sequence joins TRBV5-1 and TRBJ2-1; perhaps TRBD2 as D (6 bases). CDR1 and CDR2 from the germline V gene are SGHRS and YFSETQ. CDR3 size: 15 residues. V lost 4 bases and J lost 0, with 11 bases in between. CDR3 loop: CASSVAESSYNEQFF. The CDR3 bases are TGCGCCAGCAGCGTAGCGGAGAGCTCCTACAATGAGCAGTTCTTC.

This rearrangement joins TRBV27 to TRBJ2-5, with D unclear. Germline V lookup: CDR1 MNHEY, CDR2 SMNVEV (reference sequence). The CDR3 extends over 14 amino acids. Trimming shortened V by 7 bases and J by 7 bases, and 19 bases separated the two germline ends. The CDR3 DNA is TGTGCCAGCAAGACTTTAGACACCAGTGGGACCCAGTACTTC. Its translation is CASKTLDTSGTQYF.

This clonotype was observed at least ten times. The junction shows a germline mismatch at one end, possibly a read error. This rearrangement joins TRBV3-1 to TRBJ2-1; 7 nucleotides agree with TRBD2. Germline CDR1 is LGHDT and CDR2 is YNNKEL (reference sequence). The CDR3 is made up of 19 amino acids. CDR3 region: CASSQGPGASGMFYNEQFF. DNA for the CDR3: TGTGCCAGCAGTCAAGGCCCAGGTGCCAGCGGGATGTTTTACAATGAGCAGTTCTTC.

This clonotype has a handful of counts. The chain couples TRBV6-2 or TRBV6-3 to TRBJ1-2; possibly TRBD1 for D (5 bases). Germline assignment: CDR1 MNHEY and CDR2 SVGEGT. Trimming took off 6 bases at V and 3 bases at J, with 11 bases between the two ends. This CDR3 has 13 residues. The CDR3 is CASRSDSYYGYTF. The CDR3 DNA reads TGTGCCAGCAGATCAGACAGTTACTATGGCTACACCTTC.

This clonotype was seen only a few times. J is TRBJ2-3 and V is TRBV10-2; 9 bases are shared with TRBD2. CDR3 length: 15 residues. V shed 2 bases and J 6 bases; nucleotides not matched to a gene: 6. Germline lookup yields CDR1 WSHSY and CDR2 SAAADI. The CDR3 DNA reads TGCGCCAGCAGTGAGGTCGGCGGGAGGGCGGATACGCAGTATTTT. It codes for CASSEVGGRADTQYF.

This clonotype was observed a few times. CDR3 coding DNA: TGTTCAGACTTTACGAGGGGGCAGAATGTAGGGGCTCCCATGAACACTGAAGCTTTCTTT. Protein sequence: CSDFTRGQNVGAPMNTEAFF. The rearrangement uses TRBV28 and TRBJ1-1, with TRBD1 identical over 7 bases. Germline CDR1 MDHEN, CDR2 SYDVKM. This CDR3 spans 20 amino acids.

V and J are TRBV28 and TRBJ1-2; 7 nucleotides match TRBD1. J lost 7 bases, V lost 4 bases, and 6 bases had no gene match. The germline V gene has CDR1 MDHEN and CDR2 SYDVKM. The CDR3 is 13 residues long. In nucleotides, the CDR3 is TGTGCCAGCAGTTACAGGGGAGTGGGTGGCTACACCTTC. This translates into CASSYRGVGGYTF.

At least ten counts were recorded for this clonotype. The J gene is TRBJ2-1, the V gene TRBV12-3 or TRBV12-4; 8 bases align to TRBD2. The CDR3 spans 15 residues. V shed 5 bases, J shed 6 bases, and the junction held 9 bases outside the gene matches. The CDR3 reads CASSDSGTRSNEQFF. In DNA form, the CDR3 reads TGTGCCAGCAGTGACTCCGGGACTAGGAGCAATGAGCAGTTCTTC.

This clonotype was counted only a few times. The chain carries TRBV6-1 and TRBJ1-2; D remains ambiguous. Between the trimmed V and J ends, which lost 0 bases and 2 bases, there was a span of 13 bases. This CDR3 is 16 amino acids long. CDR1 and CDR2 from the germline V gene are MNHNS and SASEGT. In nucleotides, the CDR3 is TGTGCCAGCAGTGAAGCTCGAACACCGAACAACTATGGCTACACCTTC. Translated: CASSEARTPNNYGYTF.

The chain couples TRBV12-3 or TRBV12-4 to TRBJ2-1, with D maybe TRBD2 (7 bases). The CDR3 consists of 13 residues. V lost 3 bases, J lost 12 bases, and 15 bases lay in between. The CDR3: CASSFSGGGGQFF. CDR3 DNA: TGTGCCAGCAGTTTTTCGGGGGGCGGGGGGCAGTTCTTC.

This clonotype occurred a few times. V is TRBV9 and J is TRBJ2-2, with D perhaps assigned TRBD1 or TRBD2 (6 bases each). CDR3 length: 16 amino acids. In germline, CDR1 is SGDLS, CDR2 YYNGEE. Between the trimmed V and J ends, which lost 3 bases and 4 bases, there was a span of 16 bases. CDR3 sequence (DNA): TGTGCCAGCAGCGGGGGTCGGGGGCAGGGCACCGGGGAGCTGTTTTTT. Residues: CASSGGRGQGTGELFF.

The CDR3 protein is CASSPTRAGGDGYTF. CDR3 nucleotides: TGTGCCAGCAGTCCCACTCGGGCAGGGGGCGATGGCTACACCTTC. This chain joins TRBV25-1 and TRBJ1-2, with 8 bases lining up with TRBD1. Germline CDR1 and CDR2: MGHDK and SYGVNS. The CDR3 has 15 residues. Trimming took 5 bases from V and 6 from J; bases not matched to a gene: 11.

This clonotype showed up many times. One end of the junction varies from germline; a read error may be responsible. The V call is TRBV7-7, the J call TRBJ2-2; 8 nucleotides match TRBD2. CDR3 length: 16 residues. Germline loops: CDR1 SSHAT, CDR2 FNYEAQ (reference sequence). Here the CDR3 DNA reads TGTGCTAGCAGTCGAATCCCGGGACTAGGGTTCGGGGAGCTGTTTTTT. Protein: CASSRIPGLGFGELFF.

This clonotype was picked up many times. The chain employs TRBV2 and TRBJ2-2, with TRBD1 matching 7 bases. Trimming removed 5 bases from V and 6 bases from J; junction bases left unmatched: 9. Germline loops: CDR1 SNHLY, CDR2 FYNNEI. This CDR3 has 15 residues. The CDR3, as DNA: TGTGCCAGCAGTCGCCGGACAGGATCGGCCGGGGAGCTGTTTTTT. It specifies CASSRRTGSAGELFF.

Here the CDR3 reads CASSDPGLAGDEQYF. DNA of the CDR3: TGTGCCAGCAGTGACCCGGGACTAGCGGGAGACGAGCAGTACTTC. The chain carries TRBV6-4 and TRBJ2-7; 14 nucleotides align to TRBD2. Germline CDR1 MRHNA, CDR2 SNTAGT. Trimming removed 2 bases from V and 5 bases from J; junction bases left unmatched: 2. The CDR3 is 15 amino acids.